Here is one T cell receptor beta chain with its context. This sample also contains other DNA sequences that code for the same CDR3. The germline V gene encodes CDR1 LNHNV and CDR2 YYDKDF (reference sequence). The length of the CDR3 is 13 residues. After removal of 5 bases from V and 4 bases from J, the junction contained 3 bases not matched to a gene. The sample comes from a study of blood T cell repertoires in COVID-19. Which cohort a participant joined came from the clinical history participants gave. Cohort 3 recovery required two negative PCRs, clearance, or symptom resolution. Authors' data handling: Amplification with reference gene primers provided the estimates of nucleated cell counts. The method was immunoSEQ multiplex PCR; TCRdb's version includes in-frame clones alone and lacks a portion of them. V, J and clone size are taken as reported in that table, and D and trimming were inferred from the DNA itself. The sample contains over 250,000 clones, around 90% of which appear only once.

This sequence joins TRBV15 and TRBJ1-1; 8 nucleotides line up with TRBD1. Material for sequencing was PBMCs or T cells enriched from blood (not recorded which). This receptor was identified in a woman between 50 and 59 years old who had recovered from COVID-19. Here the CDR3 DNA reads TGTGCCACCAGCTTTCAGGGGGCCACTGAAGCTTTCTTT. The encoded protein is CATSFQGATEAFF.